This T cell receptor (beta chain) comes out of a study of glioma-infiltrating T cells after dendritic cell vaccination. Study-wide points: Patients with more pretreatment TILs had longer time to progression and survival.

This clone has only a few counts. Its antigen is as yet unknown. Sequenced by immunoSEQ multiplex PCR; TCRdb stores in-frame clones only, minus some. This table holds over 90,000 clones, 81% found once. CDR1 is SGHTA and CDR2 is FQGNSA in the germline V gene. Trimming took 5 bases from V and 2 from J; bases not matched to a gene: 8. The CDR3 has 16 residues. The V call is TRBV7-2, the J call TRBJ1-5, with 8 bases aligning to TRBD1. This clonotype was sampled from a human donor with glioblastoma. The specimen was blood, collected before dendritic cell vaccination. The CDR3 loop is CASSKTGVMGNQPQHF. The CDR3 DNA sequence: TGTGCCAGCAGCAAGACAGGGGTGATGGGCAATCAGCCCCAGCATTTT. Full variable domain (missing parts from reference TRBV7-2 and TRBJ1-5): GAGVSQSPSNKVTEKGKDVELRCDPISGHTALYWYRQSLGQGLEFLIYFQGNSAPDKSGLPSDRFSAERTGGSVSTLTIQRTQQEDSAVYLCASSKTGVMGNQPQHFGDGTRLSIL.